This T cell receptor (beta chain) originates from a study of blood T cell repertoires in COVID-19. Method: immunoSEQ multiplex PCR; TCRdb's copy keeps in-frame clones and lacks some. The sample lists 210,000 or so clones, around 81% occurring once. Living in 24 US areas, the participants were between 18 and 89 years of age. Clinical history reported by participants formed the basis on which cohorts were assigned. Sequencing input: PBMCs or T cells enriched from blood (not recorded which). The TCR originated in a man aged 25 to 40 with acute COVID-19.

Written as DNA, the CDR3 is TGTGCCAGCAGCCAAGTCAGGGGCCTAAGCACAGATACGCAGTATTTT. This encodes CASSQVRGLSTDTQYF. The chain is built from TRBV14 and TRBJ2-3, with D tentatively TRBD1 (6 bases). V was trimmed by 1 base and J by 0 bases, leaving 11 bases between them. The CDR3 spans 16 residues. Germline CDR1 is SGHDN and CDR2 is FVKESK.